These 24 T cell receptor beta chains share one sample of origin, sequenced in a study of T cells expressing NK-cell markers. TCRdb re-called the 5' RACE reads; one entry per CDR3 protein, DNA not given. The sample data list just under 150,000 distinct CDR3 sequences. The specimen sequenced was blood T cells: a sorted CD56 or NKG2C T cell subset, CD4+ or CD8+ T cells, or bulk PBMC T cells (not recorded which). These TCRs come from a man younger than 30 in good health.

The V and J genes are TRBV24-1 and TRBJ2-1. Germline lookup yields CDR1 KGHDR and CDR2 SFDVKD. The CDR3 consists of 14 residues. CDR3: CATSDFSTNNEQFF.

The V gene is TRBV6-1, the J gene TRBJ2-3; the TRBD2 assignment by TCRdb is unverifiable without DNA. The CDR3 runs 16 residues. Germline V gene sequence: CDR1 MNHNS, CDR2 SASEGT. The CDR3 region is CASKLAGGLITDTQYF.

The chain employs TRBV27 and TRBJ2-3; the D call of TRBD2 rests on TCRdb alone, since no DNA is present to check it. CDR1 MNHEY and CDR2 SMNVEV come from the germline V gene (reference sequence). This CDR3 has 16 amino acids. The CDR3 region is CASSHGLAGETDTQYF.

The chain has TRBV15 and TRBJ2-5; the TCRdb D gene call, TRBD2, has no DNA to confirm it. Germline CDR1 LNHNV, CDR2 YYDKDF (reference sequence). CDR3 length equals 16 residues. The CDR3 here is CATSSLLAGDEETQYF.

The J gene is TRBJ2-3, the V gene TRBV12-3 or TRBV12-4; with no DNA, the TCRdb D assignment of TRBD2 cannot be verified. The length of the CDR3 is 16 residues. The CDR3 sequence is CASNDGTSGPWDTQYF.

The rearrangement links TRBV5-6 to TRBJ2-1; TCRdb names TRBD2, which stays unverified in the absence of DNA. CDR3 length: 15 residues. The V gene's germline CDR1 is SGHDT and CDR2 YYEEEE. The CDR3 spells CASSPGLAGVNEQFF.

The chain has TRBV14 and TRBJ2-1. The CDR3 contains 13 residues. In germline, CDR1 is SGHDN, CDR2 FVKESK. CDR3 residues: CASSHRKNNEQFF.

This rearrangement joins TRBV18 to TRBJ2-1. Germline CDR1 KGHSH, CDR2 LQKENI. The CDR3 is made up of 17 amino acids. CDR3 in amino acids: CASSPASGVSSYNEQFF.

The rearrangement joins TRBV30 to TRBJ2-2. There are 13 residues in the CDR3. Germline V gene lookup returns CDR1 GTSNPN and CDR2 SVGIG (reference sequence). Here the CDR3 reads CAWNGGNTGELFF.

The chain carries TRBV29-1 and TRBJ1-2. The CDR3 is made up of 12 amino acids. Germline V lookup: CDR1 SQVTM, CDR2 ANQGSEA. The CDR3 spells CSVEEFRYGYTF.

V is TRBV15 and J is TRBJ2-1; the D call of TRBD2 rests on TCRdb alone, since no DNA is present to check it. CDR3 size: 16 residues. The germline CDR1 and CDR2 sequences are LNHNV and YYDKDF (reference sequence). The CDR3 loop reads CATSREEGESYNEQFF.

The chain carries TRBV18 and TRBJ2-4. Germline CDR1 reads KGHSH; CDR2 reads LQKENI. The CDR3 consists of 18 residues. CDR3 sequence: CASSPPVLGSDAKNIQYF.

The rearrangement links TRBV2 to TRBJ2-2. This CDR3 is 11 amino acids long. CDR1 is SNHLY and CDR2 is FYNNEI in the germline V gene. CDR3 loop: CASRENLELFF.

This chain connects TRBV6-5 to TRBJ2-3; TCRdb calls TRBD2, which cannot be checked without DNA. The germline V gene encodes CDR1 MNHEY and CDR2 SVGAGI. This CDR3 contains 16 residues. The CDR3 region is CASSSLAGPPTDTQYF.

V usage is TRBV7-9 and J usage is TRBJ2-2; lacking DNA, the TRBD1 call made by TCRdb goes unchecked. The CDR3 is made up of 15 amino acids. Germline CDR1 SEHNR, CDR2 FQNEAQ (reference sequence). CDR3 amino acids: CASRSGQMNTGELFF.

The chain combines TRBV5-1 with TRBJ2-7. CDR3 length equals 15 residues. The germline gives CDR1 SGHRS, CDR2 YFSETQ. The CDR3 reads CASSFEYGALYEQYF.

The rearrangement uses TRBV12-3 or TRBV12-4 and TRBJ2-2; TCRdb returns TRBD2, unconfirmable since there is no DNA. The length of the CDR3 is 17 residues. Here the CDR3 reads CATEASGTLGNTGELFF.

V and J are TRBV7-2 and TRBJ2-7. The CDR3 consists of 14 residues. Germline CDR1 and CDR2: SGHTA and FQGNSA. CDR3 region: CASSFHGEGYEQYF.

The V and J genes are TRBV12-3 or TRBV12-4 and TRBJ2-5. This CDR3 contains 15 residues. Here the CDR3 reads CASSLADWKQETQYF.

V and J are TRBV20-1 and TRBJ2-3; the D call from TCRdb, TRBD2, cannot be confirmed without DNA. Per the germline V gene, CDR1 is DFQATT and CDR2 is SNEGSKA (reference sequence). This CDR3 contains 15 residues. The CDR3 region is CSASSGTRDTDTQYF.

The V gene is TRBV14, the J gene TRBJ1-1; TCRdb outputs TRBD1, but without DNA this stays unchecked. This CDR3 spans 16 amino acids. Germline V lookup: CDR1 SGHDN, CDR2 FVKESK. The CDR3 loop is CASSQIGGAKNTEAFF.

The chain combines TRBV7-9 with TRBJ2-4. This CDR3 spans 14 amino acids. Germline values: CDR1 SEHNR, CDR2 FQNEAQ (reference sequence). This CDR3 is CASSQDVAKNIQYF.

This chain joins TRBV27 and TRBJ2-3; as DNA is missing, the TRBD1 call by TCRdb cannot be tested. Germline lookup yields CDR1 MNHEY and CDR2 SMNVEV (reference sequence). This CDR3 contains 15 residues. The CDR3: CASSLSETDADTQYF.

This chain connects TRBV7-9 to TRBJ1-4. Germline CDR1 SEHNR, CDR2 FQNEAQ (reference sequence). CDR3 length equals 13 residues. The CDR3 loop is CASSPWPNEKLFF.